Following are 14 T cell receptor beta chains from one sample sequenced in a study of radiation and T cells in renal cell carcinoma. Time point described: baseline pretreatment blood. Indicated treatment: 15 Gy SBRT to primary tumor, nephrectomy 4 weeks later. Assay: immunoSEQ multiplex PCR; the TCRdb copy retains only in-frame clones and omits some. The table has about 150,000 clones, about nine tenths seen once. Specimen: blood, collected from a patient whose treatment included radiotherapy and nephrectomy. Receptors originate from a woman aged 70-85 years with renal cell carcinoma.

The chain is built from TRBV28 and TRBJ2-3; D is perhaps TRBD1 or TRBD2 (6 bases each). This CDR3 is built from 16 residues. Deletions cut 6 bases from V and 4 bases from J, with 20 bases between. CDR1 and CDR2 (germline): MDHEN, SYDVKM. The CDR3 is CASRPHRVGLPDTQYF. CDR3 nucleotides: TGTGCCAGCAGACCGCACAGGGTCGGACTACCAGATACGCAGTATTTT. The full variable domain, completed using reference TRBV28 and TRBJ2-3, is DVKVTQSSRYLVKRTGEKVFLECVQDMDHENMFWYRQDPGLGLRLIYFSYDVKMKEKGDIPEGYSVSREKKERFSLILESASTNQTSMYLCASRPHRVGLPDTQYFGPGTRLTVL.

The chain uses TRBV6-1 and TRBJ2-3; a possible D gene is TRBD2 (6 bases). V lost 6 bases, J lost 1 base, and 14 bases lay in between. Germline CDR1 MNHNS, CDR2 SASEGT. The CDR3 spans 15 residues. CDR3 sequence: CASRTLTGGTDTQYF. In DNA, the CDR3 is TGTGCCAGCAGGACCCTAACGGGGGGCACAGATACGCAGTATTTT.

The rearrangement links TRBV6-6 to TRBJ2-1, with D possibly being TRBD1 (7 bases). The CDR3 is 14 residues long. Germline lookup yields CDR1 MNHNY and CDR2 SVGAGI (reference sequence). Trimming took off 7 bases at V and 7 bases at J, with 17 bases between the two ends. Written as DNA, the CDR3 is TGTGCCAGCACCCTCGCAGGGGGGAAGAATGAGCAGTTCTTC. Translating gives CASTLAGGKNEQFF.

The chain links TRBV5-6 to TRBJ2-2, with 9 bases fitting TRBD2. The germline V gene encodes CDR1 SGHDT and CDR2 YYEEEE. The V gene end was trimmed by 0 bases and the J gene end by 6 bases; junction bases not matched to a gene: 6. CDR3 length: 16 residues. CDR3 in DNA: TGTGCCAGCAGCTTGGCGCTAGCGGGGTGGGCCGGGGAGCTGTTTTTT. It codes for CASSLALAGWAGELFF.

This clone appeared a single time. The V call is TRBV2, the J call TRBJ1-2, with a possible D match to TRBD1 (5 bases). The CDR3 length is 15 residues. Trimming shortened V by 2 bases and J by 2 bases, and 12 bases separated the two germline ends. The V gene's germline CDR1 is SNHLY and CDR2 FYNNEI. The CDR3 sequence: CASSEQGVGNYGYTF. The CDR3 nucleotides are TGTGCCAGCAGTGAACAAGGGGTGGGAAACTATGGCTACACCTTC.

The chain couples TRBV27 to TRBJ2-2, with 9 bases lining up with TRBD1. CDR1 is MNHEY, CDR2 SMNVEV, per germline (reference sequence). This CDR3 is 15 amino acids long. V lost 5 bases and J lost 9; bases outside the gene matches: 10. CDR3 residues: CASSPQTGGFRELFF. DNA for the CDR3: TGTGCCAGCAGTCCCCAGACAGGGGGATTCAGGGAGCTGTTTTTT.

The chain couples TRBV15 to TRBJ2-7; D is ambiguous. Germline V gene data show CDR1 as LNHNV and CDR2 as YYDKDF (reference sequence). V shed 0 bases and J shed 2 bases, with 8 bases lying between them. The CDR3 length is 14 residues. The CDR3: CATSRDPITYEQYF. The CDR3 region has the DNA TGTGCCACCAGCAGAGATCCCATTACCTACGAGCAGTACTTC.

The chain uses TRBV7-2 and TRBJ1-1; D call uncertain. Per the germline V gene, CDR1 is SGHTA and CDR2 is FQGNSA. The V and J ends lost 1 base and 2 bases respectively, with 5 bases between them. This CDR3 spans 13 amino acids. The CDR3 DNA sequence: TGTGCCAGCAGCTTAGGCAGTAACACTGAAGCTTTCTTT. It translates to CASSLGSNTEAFF.

The chain couples TRBV28 to TRBJ1-2; D is unclear. The germline V gene has CDR1 MDHEN and CDR2 SYDVKM. The CDR3 is made up of 14 amino acids. V was pared by 3 bases and J by 2 bases, with 10 bases between. The CDR3 spells CASSFTGWNYGYTF. Written as DNA, the CDR3 is TGTGCCAGCAGTTTTACGGGGTGGAACTATGGCTACACCTTC.

This chain links TRBV27 with TRBJ1-2; the match to TRBD1 covers 7 bases. The germline CDR1 and CDR2 sequences are MNHEY and SMNVEV (reference sequence). The junction had 8 bases not matched to a gene; V was cut back by 8 bases and J by 5 bases. The CDR3 extends over 13 amino acids. The CDR3 DNA is TGTGCCAGCGGAAACACAGGGGTTTATGGCTACACCTTC. Its translation: CASGNTGVYGYTF.

This chain joins TRBV30 and TRBJ1-2, with D perhaps TRBD1 (5 bases). The V end lost 2 bases, the J end lost 2 bases, and 12 bases lay between the germline ends. The germline gives CDR1 GTSNPN, CDR2 SVGIG (reference sequence). This CDR3 has 14 amino acids. The CDR3 reads CAWSSSGGNYGYTF. The CDR3 DNA follows: TGTGCCTGGAGTTCCTCCGGGGGAAACTATGGCTACACCTTC.

This clone has only one observation. The V call is TRBV19, the J call TRBJ2-7; D is possibly TRBD1 or TRBD2 (5 bases each). V lost 4 bases and J 0 bases, leaving 10 bases between the germline ends. CDR3 length: 14 amino acids. Germline V lookup: CDR1 LNHDA, CDR2 SQIVND (reference sequence). Here the CDR3 DNA reads TGTGCCAGTAGTAGGGGACCGTTCTCCTACGAGCAGTACTTC. Translating gives CASSRGPFSYEQYF.

This chain links TRBV9 with TRBJ1-1; 9 bases map to TRBD1. Losses at the gene ends were 4 bases for V and 3 bases for J; bases not matched to a gene: 4. The V gene's germline CDR1 is SGDLS and CDR2 YYNGEE. The CDR3 extends over 14 amino acids. CDR3 region: CASSSRTGDTEAFF. The CDR3 coding sequence is TGTGCCAGCAGCTCGAGGACAGGGGACACTGAAGCTTTCTTT.

The chain joins TRBV19 to TRBJ2-5; 7 bases agree with TRBD1. Losses at the gene ends were 5 bases for V and 5 bases for J; bases not matched to a gene: 11. Germline V gene lookup returns CDR1 LNHDA and CDR2 SQIVND (reference sequence). CDR3 length equals 15 residues. CDR3 nucleotide sequence: TGTGCCAGTAGTGCCAAGACAGGGATTTCGGAGACCCAGTACTTC. Its protein is CASSAKTGISETQYF.